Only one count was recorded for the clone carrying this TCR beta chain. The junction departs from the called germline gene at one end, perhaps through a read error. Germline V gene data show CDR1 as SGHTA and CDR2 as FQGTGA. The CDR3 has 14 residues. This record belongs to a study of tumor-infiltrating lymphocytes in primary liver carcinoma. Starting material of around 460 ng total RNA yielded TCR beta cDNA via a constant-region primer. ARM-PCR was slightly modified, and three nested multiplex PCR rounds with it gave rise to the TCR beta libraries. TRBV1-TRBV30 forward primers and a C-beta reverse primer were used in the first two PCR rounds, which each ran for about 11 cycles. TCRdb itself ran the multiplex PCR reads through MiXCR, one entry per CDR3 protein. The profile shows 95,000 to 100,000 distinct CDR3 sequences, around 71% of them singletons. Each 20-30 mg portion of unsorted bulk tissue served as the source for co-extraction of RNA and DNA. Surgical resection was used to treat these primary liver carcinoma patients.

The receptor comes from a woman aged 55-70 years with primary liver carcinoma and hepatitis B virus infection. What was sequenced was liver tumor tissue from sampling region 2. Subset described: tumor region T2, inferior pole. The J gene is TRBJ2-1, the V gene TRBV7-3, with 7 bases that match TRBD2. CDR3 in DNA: TGTGCCAACAGCCCACTGGGAGGGAGCGGTGAGCAGTTCTTC. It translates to CANSPLGGSGEQFF.